This T cell receptor (beta chain) was identified in a study of T cells in localized non-small cell lung cancer (dated by TCRdb to the early 2020s). For the wider study: The study analyzed T cell repertoires of 200 to 250 early-stage NSCLC patients, comparing tumors and uninvolved tumor-adjacent lungs. The cohort consisted of around 250 treatment-naive NSCLC patients whose localized lung tumors had been resected. A mean age of approximately 66 years was recorded for the NSCLC patients, of whom roughly 130 were male and 107 were female. Overall results and qualifications from the work: Multi-region tumor sequencing was not performed, so intratumor heterogeneity could not be excluded. Because the study design was exploratory, TCR variables were selected using unadjusted p-values without false-discovery rate correction. Higher T cell density in blood was associated with longer overall survival, whereas higher clonality in adjacent lung was associated with shorter survival. A median of 57 of the top 100 tumor clones were detected in paired uninvolved adjacent lung, and approximately 28 of these tumor clones were also found among the top 100 clones of the paired uninvolved adjacent lung. Uninvolved tumor-adjacent lung showed the highest T cell clonality, higher than tumor, which suggests more focused antigenic responses in the uninvolved tumor-adjacent lung.

TCR beta CDR3 regions were sequenced from DNA using the immunoSEQ Assay. The paper's data handling went like this. To compute T cell density, TCR beta template counts were normalized to usable DNA, which was estimated by amplifying housekeeping genes. Richness was estimated using the preseqR package, with extrapolation to 400,000 templates for PBMC samples and to 120,000 templates for tissue samples. Clonality was defined by subtracting Pielou's evenness from one. Tissue-enriched TCRs were identified by differential abundance testing using productive amino-acid clonotypes, minimum total count 5 and alpha 0.1. The Jaccard Index and the Morisita Overlap Index were used to measure how much the repertoires overlapped between compartments. GLIPH grouped TCR beta CDR3s together with public tetramer-defined viral CDR3s, and a viral motif had to include at least three viral sequences and also show V-gene enrichment. TCRdb obtained this table from immuneACCESS and retained in-frame rearrangements with V and J assigned. These tables miss some clones; where compared with another copy, unresolved V genes account for less than half of the shortfall, and the remainder is unexplained. V, J and clone size are taken as reported in that table, and D and trimming were inferred from the DNA itself. Across this sample there are about 78,000 clones, with approximately 84% seen only once. The top ten hold approximately 2.5% of the sample.

The CDR3 holds 13 amino acids from the cysteine to the phenylalanine. Of the read, only the CDR3 DNA is kept; its 39 bases are in frame from base 1. V was cut back by 7 bases and J by 4 bases, leaving a gap of 13 bases between them. CDR1 and CDR2 are read off the germline V gene as MDHEN and SYDVKM. At diagnosis, tumor, uninvolved tumor-adjacent lung and peripheral blood were collected and then preserved as a mix of FFPE and fresh-frozen material. Blood samples were analyzed as peripheral blood mononuclear cells for TCR repertoire profiling. Comments on this clone: What antigen it recognizes has not been identified. Base qualities are missing; no much larger clone stands one base away.

Here the sequenced sample was peripheral blood, taken before any cancer treatment. The receptor chain draws on TRBV28 and TRBJ1-2, with the D gene uncertain. This receptor was taken from a man between 35 and 75 years old with stage I lung adenocarcinoma. In nucleotide form, the sequence is TGTGCCAGCACCGCAGAACAGTCCTATGGCTACACCTTC. Its protein is CASTAEQSYGYTF.